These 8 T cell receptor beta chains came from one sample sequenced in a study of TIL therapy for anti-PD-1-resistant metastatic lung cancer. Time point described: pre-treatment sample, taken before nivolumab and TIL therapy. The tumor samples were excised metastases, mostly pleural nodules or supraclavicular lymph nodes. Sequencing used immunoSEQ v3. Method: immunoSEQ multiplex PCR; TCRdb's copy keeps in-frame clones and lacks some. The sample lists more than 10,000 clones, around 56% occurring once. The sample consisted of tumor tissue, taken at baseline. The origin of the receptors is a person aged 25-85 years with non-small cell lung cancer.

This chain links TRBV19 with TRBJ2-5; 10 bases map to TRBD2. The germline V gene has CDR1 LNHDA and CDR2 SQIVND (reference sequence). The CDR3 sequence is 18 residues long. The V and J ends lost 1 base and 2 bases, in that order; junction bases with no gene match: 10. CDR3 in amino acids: CASSIAGSSAGGQETQYF. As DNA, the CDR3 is TGTGCCAGTAGTATAGCCGGCTCCTCAGCGGGAGGGCAAGAGACCCAGTACTTC.

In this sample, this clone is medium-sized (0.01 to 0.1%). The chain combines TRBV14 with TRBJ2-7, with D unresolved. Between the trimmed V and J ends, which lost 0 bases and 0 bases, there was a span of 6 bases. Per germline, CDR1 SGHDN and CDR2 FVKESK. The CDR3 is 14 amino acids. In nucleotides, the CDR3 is TGTGCCAGCAGCCAAGACGTATTCTCCTACGAGCAGTACTTC. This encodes CASSQDVFSYEQYF.

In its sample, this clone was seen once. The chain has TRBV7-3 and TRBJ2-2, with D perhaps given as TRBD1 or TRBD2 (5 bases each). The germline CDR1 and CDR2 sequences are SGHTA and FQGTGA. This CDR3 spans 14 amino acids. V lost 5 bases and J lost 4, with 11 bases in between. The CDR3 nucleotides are TGTGCCAGCAGCCGGGACGGTCTCACCGGGGAGCTGTTTTTT. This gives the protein CASSRDGLTGELFF.

CDR3 amino acids: CASSVSGQPSYGYTF. DNA of the CDR3: TGCGCCAGCAGCGTTTCGGGACAGCCCAGCTATGGCTACACCTTC. The chain links TRBV5-1 to TRBJ1-2; 7 bases are a match to TRBD1. Per the germline V gene, CDR1 is SGHRS and CDR2 is YFSETQ. V trimming: 4 bases; J trimming: 4 bases; junction bases outside the gene matches: 10. The CDR3 covers 15 residues.

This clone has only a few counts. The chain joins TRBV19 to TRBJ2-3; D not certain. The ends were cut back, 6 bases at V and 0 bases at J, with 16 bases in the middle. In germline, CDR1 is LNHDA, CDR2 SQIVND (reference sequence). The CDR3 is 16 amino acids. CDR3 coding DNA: TGTGCCAGTAGCAGCTTGGGTCTGGGGAGCACAGATACGCAGTATTTT. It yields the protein CASSSLGLGSTDTQYF.

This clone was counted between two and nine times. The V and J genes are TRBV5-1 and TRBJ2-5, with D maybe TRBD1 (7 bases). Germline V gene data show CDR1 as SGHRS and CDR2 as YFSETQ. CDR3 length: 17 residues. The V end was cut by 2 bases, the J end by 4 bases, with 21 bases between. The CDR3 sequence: CASSLSGPGGGSETQYF. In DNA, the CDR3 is TGCGCCAGCAGCTTAAGTGGTCCAGGGGGAGGTTCAGAGACCCAGTACTTC.

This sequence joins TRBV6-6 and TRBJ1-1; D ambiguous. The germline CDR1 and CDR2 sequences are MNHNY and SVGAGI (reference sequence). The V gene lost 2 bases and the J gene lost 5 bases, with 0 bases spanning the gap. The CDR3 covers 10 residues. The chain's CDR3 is CASSYTEAFF. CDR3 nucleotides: TGTGCCAGCAGTTACACTGAAGCTTTCTTT.

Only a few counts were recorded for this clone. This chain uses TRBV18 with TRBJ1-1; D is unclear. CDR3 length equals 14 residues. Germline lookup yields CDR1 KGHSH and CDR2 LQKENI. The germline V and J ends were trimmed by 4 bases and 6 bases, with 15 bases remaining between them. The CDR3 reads CASSLETDGPEAFF. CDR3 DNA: TGTGCCAGCTCACTGGAGACCGACGGTCCTGAAGCTTTCTTT.